Described below is a single TCR beta chain sequence and its context. Germline V gene sequence: CDR1 KGHSH, CDR2 LQKENI. This CDR3 region has 13 residues. This sample is drawn from a study of OX40 agonist ivuxolimab in advanced cancers. Clones were sequenced by immunoSEQ multiplex PCR, and TCRdb holds only the in-frame ones, with some missing. The table lists roughly 92,000 clones, under 95% of them singletons, with about 0.87% in the top ten. The sample here was CD4+ or CD8+ T cells sorted from blood, taken in a trial of the OX40 agonist ivuxolimab. This receptor was taken from an adult with an advanced solid tumor such as melanoma, head and neck, liver or kidney cancer. This chain joins TRBV18 and TRBJ2-5; D remains ambiguous. The J call may be faulty, since TRBJ2-7 better matches the DNA end. The CDR3 region has the DNA TGTGCCAGCTCACCGTCCAGATCCTACGAGCAGTACTTC. As protein: CASSPSRSYEQYF.